Given below is one T cell receptor (beta chain) in context. Its antigen is currently unknown. The data were obtained in a study of pediatric ulcerative colitis. The rectum was sampled with one to two pinch biopsies at colonoscopy. Controls: normal colonoscopy findings, no IBD within the following year. TCRdb keeps only in-frame clones here, not all; method: immunoSEQ multiplex PCR. The repertoire has some 10,000 clones, about four fifths of them found once; the top ten carry under 5%. General observations from the study: No controls had the two rectal clonotypes shared by ulcerative colitis patients. This repertoire reflects total lymphocytes rather than subpopulations like regulatory T cells. Rectal repertoires separated controls, mild-moderate and acute severe colitis.

The CDR3 is made up of 17 amino acids. In germline, CDR1 is MDHEN, CDR2 SYDVKM. The sequence was collected from a girl aged 10 to 17 who was a control in a study of pediatric ulcerative colitis. V is TRBV28 and J is TRBJ2-7, with 9 bases that match TRBD1. The sequencing input was gut tissue. The CDR3 reads CASRAGQGTLSSYEQYF. CDR3 bases: TGTGCTTCCAGGGCGGGACAGGGTACGTTAAGCTCCTACGAGCAGTACTTC.